A single sample is the source of the 8 T cell receptor beta chains below, sequenced in a study of blood T cell repertoires in COVID-19. Profiling relied on immunoSEQ multiplex PCR, and the TCRdb table lists in-frame clones only, not all of them. This table has some 180,000 clones, roughly 84% appearing once. Sequenced: PBMCs or T cells enriched from blood (not recorded which). These receptors originate from a woman aged 30 to 39 who had been exposed to COVID-19.

V usage is TRBV6-5 and J usage is TRBJ1-2, with TRBD1 as a possible D gene (5 bases). Germline lookup yields CDR1 MNHEY and CDR2 SVGAGI. There are 13 residues in the CDR3. V was shortened by 2 bases and J by 6 bases, with 10 bases between the two germline ends. The CDR3: CASSYRTGHGYTF. The CDR3 coding sequence is TGTGCCAGCAGTTACCGAACAGGACATGGCTACACCTTC.

This clone was seen only once. This chain connects TRBV19 to TRBJ1-2, with TRBD1 as a possible D gene (5 bases). Trimming pared 2 bases from V and 4 bases from J, leaving 14 bases between. This CDR3 is 15 amino acids long. Germline V CDR1 and CDR2: LNHDA, SQIVND (reference sequence). The CDR3 reads CASSISRPQGYGYTF. Here the CDR3 DNA reads TGTGCCAGTAGTATATCACGCCCCCAGGGCTATGGCTACACCTTC.

The chain couples TRBV10-3 to TRBJ2-7; TRBD2 matches at 8 bases. V lost 6 bases, J lost 5 bases, and 9 bases stayed unmatched. The CDR3 spans 14 residues. CDR1 and CDR2 from the germline V gene are ENHRY and SYGVKD. The CDR3 sequence is CAISPGGGIHEQYF. The CDR3 bases are TGTGCCATCAGCCCGGGGGGGGGCATCCACGAGCAGTACTTC.

The gene calls are TRBV4-1 and TRBJ2-2; perhaps TRBD2 as D (6 bases). The CDR3 is made up of 19 amino acids. Trimming took off 1 base at V and 4 bases at J, with 22 bases between the two ends. Germline V lookup: CDR1 MGHRA, CDR2 YSYEKL. CDR3 protein: CASSQAPQELASGTGELFF. The CDR3 DNA is TGCGCCAGCAGCCAAGCCCCACAAGAACTAGCCTCGGGCACCGGGGAGCTGTTTTTT.

The genes are TRBV5-1 and TRBJ2-3; TRBD2 aligns across 7 bases. The germline V gene has CDR1 SGHRS and CDR2 YFSETQ. Germline trimming cut 2 bases from V and 4 bases from J; bases unmatched to any gene: 10. This CDR3 has 16 amino acids. The CDR3 spells CASSLSGGQAPDTQYF. DNA for the CDR3: TGCGCCAGCAGCTTATCGGGGGGTCAAGCACCAGATACGCAGTATTTT.

The chain combines TRBV6-5 with TRBJ2-3; 7 bases align to TRBD1. The germline CDR1 and CDR2 sequences are MNHEY and SVGAGI. J gave up 4 bases and V 5 bases, and 6 bases lay outside the gene matches. The CDR3 length is 14 residues. The CDR3 region has the DNA TGTGCCAGCAGTAGGGACAGATTTTCAGATACGCAGTATTTT. It codes for CASSRDRFSDTQYF.

This clone was observed once. The J gene is TRBJ1-1, the V gene TRBV19; D remains ambiguous. The CDR3 has 13 residues. Germline V gene data show CDR1 as LNHDA and CDR2 as SQIVND (reference sequence). Between the trimmed V and J ends, which lost 5 bases and 0 bases, there was a span of 7 bases. The CDR3: CASSPTVNTEAFF. DNA of the CDR3: TGTGCCAGTAGTCCTACAGTGAACACTGAAGCTTTCTTT.

The chain links TRBV27 to TRBJ2-2, with TRBD1 identical over 7 bases. The CDR3 extends over 17 amino acids. CDR1 is MNHEY and CDR2 is SMNVEV in the germline V gene (reference sequence). V shed 9 bases, J shed 4 bases, and the junction held 17 bases outside the gene matches. CDR3 sequence: CARRQGWRKIFTGELFF. The CDR3 coding sequence is TGTGCCAGGCGACAGGGATGGAGAAAAATCTTCACCGGGGAGCTGTTTTTT.